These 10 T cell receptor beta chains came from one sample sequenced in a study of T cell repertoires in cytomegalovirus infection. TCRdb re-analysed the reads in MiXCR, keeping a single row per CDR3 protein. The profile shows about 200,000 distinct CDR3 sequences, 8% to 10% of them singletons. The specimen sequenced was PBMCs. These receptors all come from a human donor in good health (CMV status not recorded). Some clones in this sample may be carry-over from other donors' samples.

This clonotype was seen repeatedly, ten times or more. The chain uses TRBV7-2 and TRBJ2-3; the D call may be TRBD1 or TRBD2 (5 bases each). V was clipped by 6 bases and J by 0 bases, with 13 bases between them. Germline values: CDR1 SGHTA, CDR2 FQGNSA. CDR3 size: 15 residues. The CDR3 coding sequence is TGTGCCAGCAGAGCCGGGACGGTGAGCACAGATACGCAGTATTTT. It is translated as CASRAGTVSTDTQYF. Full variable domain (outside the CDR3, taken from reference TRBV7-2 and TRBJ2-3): GAGVSQSPSNKVTEKGKDVELRCDPISGHTALYWYRQSLGQGLEFLIYFQGNSAPDKSGLPSDRFSAERTGGSVSTLTIQRTQQEDSAVYLCASRAGTVSTDTQYFGPGTRLTVL.

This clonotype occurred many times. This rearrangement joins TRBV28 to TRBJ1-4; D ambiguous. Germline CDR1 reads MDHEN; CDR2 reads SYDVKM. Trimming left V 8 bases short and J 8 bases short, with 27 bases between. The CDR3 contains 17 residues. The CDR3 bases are TGTGCCAGCGGGAAGACACTCGGAGGTGGCCGCGGAGAAAAACTGTTTTTT. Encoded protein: CASGKTLGGGRGEKLFF.

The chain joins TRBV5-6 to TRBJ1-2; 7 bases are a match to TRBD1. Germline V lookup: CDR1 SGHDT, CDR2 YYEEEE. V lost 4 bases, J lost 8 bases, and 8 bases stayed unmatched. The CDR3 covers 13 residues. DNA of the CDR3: TGTGCCAGCAGCACCCGGACAGGCTCCGGCTACACCTTC. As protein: CASSTRTGSGYTF. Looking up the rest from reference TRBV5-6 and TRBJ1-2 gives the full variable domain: DAGVTQSPTHLIKTRGQQVTLRCSPKSGHDTVSWYQQALGQGPQFIFQYYEEEERQRGNFPDRFSGHQFPNYSSELNVNALLLGDSALYLCASSTRTGSGYTFGSGTRLTVV.

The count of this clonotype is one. DNA for the CDR3: TGTGCCACCAGTGATTTCCCGACGGATGGCTACACCTTC. Residues: CATSDFPTDGYTF. This chain links TRBV24-1 with TRBJ1-2; unclear D gene. The CDR3 has 13 residues. CDR1 and CDR2 from the germline V gene are KGHDR and SFDVKD. Trimming cost V 1 base and J 6 bases, with 8 bases left between them.

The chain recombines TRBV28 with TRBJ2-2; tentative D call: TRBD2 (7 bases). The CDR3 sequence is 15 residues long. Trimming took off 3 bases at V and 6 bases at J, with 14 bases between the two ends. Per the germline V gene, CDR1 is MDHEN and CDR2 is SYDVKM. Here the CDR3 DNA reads TGTGCCAGCAGTTTTTGGAGGGGGGGACCCGGGGAGCTGTTTTTT. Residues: CASSFWRGGPGELFF.

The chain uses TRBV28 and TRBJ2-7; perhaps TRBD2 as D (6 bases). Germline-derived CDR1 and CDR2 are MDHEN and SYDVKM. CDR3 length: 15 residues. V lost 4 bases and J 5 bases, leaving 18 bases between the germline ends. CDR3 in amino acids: CASSSEGPTVHEQYF. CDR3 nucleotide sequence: TGTGCCAGCAGTTCGGAGGGGCCGACAGTCCACGAGCAGTACTTC.

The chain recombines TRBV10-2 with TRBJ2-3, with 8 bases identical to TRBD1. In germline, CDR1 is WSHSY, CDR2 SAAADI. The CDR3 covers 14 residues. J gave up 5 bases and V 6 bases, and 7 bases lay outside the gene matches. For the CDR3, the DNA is TGCGCCAGCAGGGAGACAGGGGTGCAAGATACGCAGTATTTT. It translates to CASRETGVQDTQYF.

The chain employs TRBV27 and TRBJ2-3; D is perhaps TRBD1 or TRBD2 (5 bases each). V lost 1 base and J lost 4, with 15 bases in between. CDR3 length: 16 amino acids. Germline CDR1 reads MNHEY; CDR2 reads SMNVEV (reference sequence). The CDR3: CASSLWGTPVADTQYF. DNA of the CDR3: TGTGCCAGCAGTTTATGGGGGACGCCTGTGGCAGATACGCAGTATTTT.

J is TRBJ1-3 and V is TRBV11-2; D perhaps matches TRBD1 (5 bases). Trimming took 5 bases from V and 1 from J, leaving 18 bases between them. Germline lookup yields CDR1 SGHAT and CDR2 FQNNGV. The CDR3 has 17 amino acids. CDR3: CASSPEEGRVSGNTIYF. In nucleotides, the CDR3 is TGTGCCAGCAGCCCCGAAGAGGGGCGGGTTTCTGGAAACACCATATATTTT.

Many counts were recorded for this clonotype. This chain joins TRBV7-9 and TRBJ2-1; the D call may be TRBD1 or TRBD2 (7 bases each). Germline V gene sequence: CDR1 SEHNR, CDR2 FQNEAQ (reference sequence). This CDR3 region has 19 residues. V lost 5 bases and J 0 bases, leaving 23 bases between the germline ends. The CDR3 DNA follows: TGTGCCAGCAGCGGGCTCTCAGGGGGGGGCCGTGACTCCTACAATGAGCAGTTCTTC. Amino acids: CASSGLSGGGRDSYNEQFF.